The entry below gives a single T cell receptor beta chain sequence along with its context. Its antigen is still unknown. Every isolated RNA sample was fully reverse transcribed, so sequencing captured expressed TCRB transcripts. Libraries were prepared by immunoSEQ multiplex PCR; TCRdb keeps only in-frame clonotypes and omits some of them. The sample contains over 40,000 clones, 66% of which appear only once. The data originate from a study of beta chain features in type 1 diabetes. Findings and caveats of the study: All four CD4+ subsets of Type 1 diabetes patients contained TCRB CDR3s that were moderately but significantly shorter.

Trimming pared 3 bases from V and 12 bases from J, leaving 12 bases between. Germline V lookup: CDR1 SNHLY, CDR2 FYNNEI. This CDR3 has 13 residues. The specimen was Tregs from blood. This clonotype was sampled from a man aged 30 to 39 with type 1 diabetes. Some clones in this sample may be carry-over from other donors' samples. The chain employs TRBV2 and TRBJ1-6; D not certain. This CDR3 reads CASSEEAARPLHF. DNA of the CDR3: TGTGCCAGCAGTGAGGAGGCGGCCCGACCCCTCCACTTT.